These 21 T cell receptor beta chains came from one sample sequenced in a study of T cell changes during pregnancy in multiple sclerosis (dated by TCRdb to between 2019 and 2020). Library preparation was by the immunoSEQ multiplex PCR assay. As stored in TCRdb, this immuneACCESS dataset retains in-frame rearrangements with V and J assigned. A fraction of the clones does not appear; measured against another copy, unresolved V genes explain less than half of the discrepancy, and the remainder lacks a known reason. A total of 88,000 or so clones appear in this sample, under 95% of them only once. Roughly 1.4% of the sample comes from the top ten. The sample was peripheral blood, taken before pregnancy. The origin of the receptors is a female donor with multiple sclerosis, enrolled in a pregnancy study.

This chain uses TRBV27 with TRBJ2-1; a weak D match, TRBD2 (6 bases). This CDR3 is 15 amino acids long. V was trimmed by 3 bases and J by 1 base, leaving 10 bases between them. Germline assignment: CDR1 MNHEY and CDR2 SMNVEV (reference sequence). The CDR3 protein is CASSFSGLSYNEQFF. For the CDR3, the DNA is TGTGCCAGCAGTTTTAGCGGCTTGTCCTACAATGAGCAGTTCTTC.

This clone appeared a single time. V usage is TRBV5-1 and J usage is TRBJ1-6; possible D gene TRBD1, 6 bases. This CDR3 spans 17 amino acids. V lost 3 bases, J lost 5 bases, and 18 bases lay in between. In germline, CDR1 is SGHRS, CDR2 YFSETQ. The CDR3 DNA sequence: TGCGCCAGCAGCTGGAGCGGGGGCCGGGGGAATAATTCACCCCTCCACTTT. Amino acids: CASSWSGGRGNNSPLHF.

This chain uses TRBV10-3 with TRBJ2-5, with D possibly being TRBD2 (5 bases). This CDR3 region has 14 residues. CDR1 and CDR2 (germline): ENHRY, SYGVKD. With 6 bases removed from V and 2 bases from J, the gap between germline ends came to 13 bases. Here the CDR3 reads CAIRGGAPQETQYF. Here the CDR3 DNA reads TGTGCCATCAGAGGAGGCGCACCACAAGAGACCCAGTACTTC.

The CDR3 spells CASSEYFPGPDGTEAFF. CDR3 coding DNA: TGTGCCAGCAGTGAATATTTTCCAGGCCCCGATGGCACTGAAGCTTTCTTT. This chain connects TRBV25-1 to TRBJ1-1; D not certain. V was cut by 0 bases and J by 4 bases, with 18 bases left in between. The germline V gene has CDR1 MGHDK and CDR2 SYGVNS. This CDR3 contains 17 residues.

V gene TRBV5-5 combines with J gene TRBJ2-5; 7 positions match TRBD2. CDR3 size: 15 residues. CDR1 and CDR2 from the germline V gene are SGHKS and YYEKEE (reference sequence). The junction had 7 bases not matched to a gene; V was cut back by 0 bases and J by 5 bases. The CDR3 is CASSLARGRGETQYF. The CDR3 region has the DNA TGTGCCAGCAGCTTGGCCCGGGGGAGGGGCGAGACCCAGTACTTC.

The rearrangement uses TRBV15 and TRBJ2-1; a possible D gene is TRBD1 (6 bases). V shed 3 bases and J shed 4 bases, with 10 bases lying between them. The germline CDR1 and CDR2 sequences are LNHNV and YYDKDF (reference sequence). This CDR3 is built from 14 residues. The CDR3 DNA is TGTGCCACCAGCAGCGGACAGCAGTACAATGAGCAGTTCTTC. Protein product: CATSSGQQYNEQFF.

For the CDR3, the DNA is TGTGCCAGCTCAATTGAGGAAAAACTGTTTTTT. It codes for CASSIEEKLFF. The J gene is TRBJ1-4, the V gene TRBV18, with D hard to call. The CDR3 covers 11 residues. Germline V gene lookup returns CDR1 KGHSH and CDR2 LQKENI. V lost 5 bases to trimming and J lost 8 bases, with 6 bases between them.

V usage is TRBV6-5 and J usage is TRBJ2-1; 7 bases match TRBD2. V was pared by 6 bases and J by 8 bases, with 10 bases of the junction left unmatched. The CDR3 is 14 residues long. Looked up from germline, CDR1 is MNHEY and CDR2 is SVGAGI. CDR3 bases: TGTGCCAGCAGCACCGGGAGGACGGTCCATGAGCAGTTCTTC. Its protein product is CASSTGRTVHEQFF.

CDR3 protein: CASRVTGMPQVEQFF. The CDR3 coding sequence is TGTGCCAGCAGAGTGACAGGGATGCCCCAGGTTGAGCAGTTCTTC. This chain links TRBV6-1 with TRBJ2-1; 7 nucleotides align to TRBD1. From germline, CDR1 is MNHNS and CDR2 SASEGT. There are 15 residues in the CDR3. Trimming cost V 6 bases and J 9 bases; bases outside gene matches: 14.

This rearrangement joins TRBV13 to TRBJ2-7; 7 bases match TRBD1. CDR1 is PRHDT, CDR2 FYEKMQ, per germline (reference sequence). V gave up 0 bases and J gave up 0 bases; unmatched junction bases: 2. The CDR3 consists of 15 residues. The CDR3 loop reads CASSLGDRFSYEQYF. CDR3 DNA sequence: TGTGCCAGCAGCTTAGGGGACAGGTTCTCCTACGAGCAGTACTTC.

J is TRBJ1-1 and V is TRBV9; D unresolved. This CDR3 contains 14 residues. V lost 0 bases to trimming and J lost 8 bases, with 14 bases between them. Germline values: CDR1 SGDLS, CDR2 YYNGEE. CDR3 coding DNA: TGTGCCAGCAGCGTAGTTGAGGGTACTGGGGAAGCTTTCTTT. Translation: CASSVVEGTGEAFF.

This chain joins TRBV9 and TRBJ1-1, with D perhaps matching TRBD1 (5 bases). The germline CDR1 and CDR2 sequences are SGDLS and YYNGEE. This CDR3 has 14 residues. V gave up 7 bases and J gave up 4 bases, with 17 bases separating them. The CDR3 region is CASGRGGAATEAFF. Written as DNA, the CDR3 is TGTGCCAGCGGGCGGGGGGGAGCGGCCACTGAAGCTTTCTTT. The variable domain in full, completed from reference TRBV9 and TRBJ1-1, reads DSGVTQTPKHLITATGQRVTLRCSPRSGDLSVYWYQQSLDQGLQFLIQYYNGEERAKGNILERFSAQQFPDLHSELNLSSLELGDSALYFCASGRGGAATEAFFGQGTRLTVV.

This chain links TRBV5-5 with TRBJ1-1; tentatively, D is TRBD1 (5 bases). The V and J ends lost 4 bases and 4 bases respectively, with 8 bases between them. CDR3 length: 12 amino acids. The germline gives CDR1 SGHKS, CDR2 YYEKEE (reference sequence). The CDR3 here is CASSAQGTEAFF. For the CDR3, the DNA is TGTGCCAGCAGCGCCCAGGGCACTGAAGCTTTCTTT.

This clone was picked up one time. V is TRBV10-3 and J is TRBJ1-1; 7 bases line up with TRBD1. The CDR3 covers 14 residues. V shed 10 bases, J shed 3 bases, and the junction held 11 bases outside the gene matches. Germline V lookup: CDR1 ENHRY, CDR2 SYGVKD. The CDR3 loop reads CASASTGQDTEAFF. CDR3 bases: TGTGCCAGTGCATCGACAGGGCAAGACACTGAAGCTTTCTTT.

V and J are TRBV15 and TRBJ1-3; D remains unclear. The germline gives CDR1 LNHNV, CDR2 YYDKDF (reference sequence). V gave up 7 bases and J gave up 3 bases, with 13 bases separating them. This CDR3 region has 14 residues. The CDR3 sequence is CATNPSGYGNTIYF. The CDR3 DNA follows: TGTGCCACCAACCCATCCGGGTATGGAAACACCATATATTTT.

The V call is TRBV11-3, the J call TRBJ2-3; D gene ambiguous. Germline assignment: CDR1 SGHNT and CDR2 YENEEA. Trimming pared 2 bases from V and 3 bases from J, leaving 6 bases between. The length of the CDR3 is 13 residues. The CDR3 spells CASSLIRTDTQYF. For the CDR3, the DNA is TGTGCCAGCAGCTTAATTCGTACAGATACGCAGTATTTT.

The rearrangement uses TRBV28 and TRBJ1-2, with D perhaps TRBD1 (5 bases). This CDR3 contains 14 residues. Trimming shortened V by 3 bases and J by 0 bases, and 8 bases separated the two germline ends. Germline CDR1 is MDHEN and CDR2 is SYDVKM. The CDR3 sequence is CASSLGTTNYGYTF. The CDR3 DNA is TGTGCCAGCAGTTTGGGGACTACTAACTATGGCTACACCTTC.

The J gene is TRBJ1-2, the V gene TRBV13; 9 bases are a match to TRBD1. Germline CDR1 is PRHDT and CDR2 is FYEKMQ (reference sequence). CDR3 length: 16 amino acids. Unmatched junction bases numbered 10, after V lost 6 bases and J lost 2 bases. Here the CDR3 reads CASRSGTGITNYGYTF. In DNA form, the CDR3 reads TGTGCCAGCAGGTCCGGGACAGGGATAACCAACTATGGCTACACCTTC. Full variable domain (remainder filled in from reference TRBV13 and TRBJ1-2): AAGVIQSPRHLIKEKRETATLKCYPIPRHDTVYWYQQGPGQDPQFLISFYEKMQSDKGSIPDRFSAQQFSDYHSELNMSSLELGDSALYFCASRSGTGITNYGYTFGSGTRLTVV.

This chain links TRBV5-4 with TRBJ1-1, with a possible D match to TRBD1 (5 bases). Per the germline V gene, CDR1 is SGHNT and CDR2 is YYREEE (reference sequence). The CDR3 loop spans 13 amino acids. V gave up 4 bases and J gave up 4 bases, with 11 bases separating them. The CDR3, as DNA: TGTGCCAGCAGCCGCGGGACCCCCACTGAAGCTTTCTTT. Its translation is CASSRGTPTEAFF.

The V call is TRBV5-1, the J call TRBJ2-7; a weak D match, TRBD1 (5 bases). The CDR3 length is 15 residues. The V and J ends lost 1 base and 0 bases respectively, with 11 bases between them. The germline CDR1 and CDR2 sequences are SGHRS and YFSETQ. CDR3 DNA sequence: TGCGCCAGCAGCTTGACGCAGGGTGTCTCCTACGAGCAGTACTTC. It codes for CASSLTQGVSYEQYF.

The chain employs TRBV6-5 and TRBJ2-1; D not certain. Germline CDR1 MNHEY, CDR2 SVGAGI. Trimming removed 10 bases at V and 3 bases at J, with 13 bases between. There are 13 residues in the CDR3. As DNA, the CDR3 is TGTGCCACTGTAAGTCCGGTCTACAATGAGCAGTTCTTC. Translation: CATVSPVYNEQFF.